This is a list of T cell receptor beta chains from one sample in a study of CD8 T cells in ankylosing spondylitis. TCRdb re-derived calls from the 5' RACE reads in MiXCR, one entry per CDR3 protein. Seen here are 200,000 to 300,000 distinct CDR3 sequences, approximately 9% observed once, and the top ten hold around 6.8%. Sequencing input: blood, either unsorted or a sorted T cell fraction (not recorded which). These receptors were taken from a male donor with ankylosing spondylitis or in good health (not recorded which). The CDR3 runs from the conserved cysteine through the conserved F or W. D genes are given only for firm matches. Not every row has a clone size; where given, it reads once, few, many or a size class.

v_gene	j_gene	d_gene	abundance	CDR3aa	CDR3nt
TRBV28	TRBJ2-7	TRBD2	many	CASSPLTSGKGEQYF	TGTGCCAGCAGTCCGCTGACTAGCGGGAAGGGCGAGCAGTACTTC
TRBV11-2	TRBJ2-1	TRBD2	many	CASSPRGLAGGSSYNEQFF	TGTGCCAGCTCCCCCCGAGGTCTAGCGGGGGGATCCTCCTACAATGAGCAGTTCTTC
TRBV7-9	TRBJ2-1	TRBD2	many	CASSPGGASYNEQFF	TGTGCCAGCAGCCCCGGGGGGGCCTCCTACAATGAGCAGTTCTTC
TRBV5-6	TRBJ1-1	TRBD1	NA	CARSPGQGISTEAFF	TGTGCCAGGAGCCCCGGACAGGGGATCAGCACTGAAGCTTTCTTT
TRBV12-3/TRBV12-4	TRBJ2-3	TRBD2	NA	CAITSRLAGGTDTQYF	TGTGCCATCACCTCCCGACTAGCGGGAGGGACAGATACGCAGTATTTT
TRBV6-4	TRBJ2-2	NA	many	CASSDSGGDTGELFF	TGTGCCAGCAGTGACTCAGGGGGGGACACCGGGGAGCTGTTTTTT
TRBV12-3/TRBV12-4	TRBJ1-5	NA	many	CASSLLANQPQHF	TGTGCCAGCAGTTTGTTGGCCAATCAGCCCCAGCATTTT
TRBV6-2/TRBV6-3	TRBJ1-5	NA	many	CASRYRLNQPQHF	TGTGCCAGCAGGTACAGACTTAATCAGCCCCAGCATTTT
TRBV5-1	TRBJ1-1	NA	many	CASSLVQMNTEAFF	TGCGCCAGCAGCTTAGTACAGATGAACACTGAAGCTTTCTTT
TRBV5-6	TRBJ2-4	TRBD1	few	CASSLDRGQAKNIQYF	TGTGCCAGCAGCTTGGACAGGGGACAAGCCAAAAACATTCAGTACTTC
TRBV12-3/TRBV12-4	TRBJ1-1	NA	many	CASKITGEAFF	TGTGCCAGCAAGATAACTGGTGAAGCTTTCTTT
TRBV7-9	TRBJ2-7	TRBD1	NA	CASSPGQNPTYEQYF	TGTGCCAGCAGCCCGGGACAGAACCCCACCTACGAGCAGTACTTC
TRBV3-1	TRBJ2-1	TRBD1	many	CASSQGPGDSSYNEQFF	TGTGCCAGCAGCCAGGGGCCAGGGGACAGCTCCTACAATGAGCAGTTCTTC
TRBV19	TRBJ2-7	NA	NA	CASSLRTNSYEQYF	TGTGCCAGTAGTCTCCGGACTAATTCCTACGAGCAGTACTTC
TRBV10-2	TRBJ1-3	TRBD1	many	CASATGSENTIYF	TGCGCCTCCGCGACAGGGTCGGAAAACACCATATATTTT
TRBV20-1	TRBJ2-7	NA	many	CSARDQVRASKGEQYF	TGCAGTGCTAGAGATCAAGTTCGGGCCTCCAAGGGCGAGCAGTACTTC
TRBV5-5	TRBJ1-1	NA	many	CASSSRQRPEAFF	TGTGCCAGCAGCTCCAGACAGAGACCGGAAGCTTTCTTT
TRBV5-1	TRBJ2-1	NA	few	CASSFGSHLGSDEQFF	TGCGCCAGCAGCTTCGGGAGTCACCTTGGGAGCGATGAGCAGTTCTTC
TRBV5-1	TRBJ1-2	TRBD1	many	CASSSDRVYGYTF	TGCGCCAGCAGCTCCGACAGGGTCTATGGCTACACCTTC
TRBV12-5	TRBJ1-2	TRBD1	NA	CASGRRQGIVQDYGYTF	TGTGCTAGTGGCCGGAGACAGGGTATCGTCCAGGACTATGGCTACACCTTC
TRBV18	TRBJ2-6	NA	few	CASSRDALNVLTF	TGTGCCAGCTCACGGGACGCCCTAAACGTCCTGACTTTC
TRBV7-2	TRBJ1-5	NA	many	CASSLAVQPQHF	TGTGCCAGCAGCTTAGCGGTTCAGCCCCAGCATTTT
TRBV30	TRBJ2-1	TRBD2	NA	CAWDRASGSGEQFF	TGTGCCTGGGACCGGGCCAGCGGGAGTGGTGAGCAGTTCTTC
TRBV7-7	TRBJ2-3	NA	many	CASSLVGTPLYTDTQYF	TGTGCTAGCAGCTTAGTCGGGACCCCTCTATACACAGATACGCAGTATTTT
TRBV20-1	TRBJ1-1	TRBD1	few	CSARLDRGIAEAFF	TGCAGTGCTAGGCTAGACAGGGGCATCGCTGAAGCTTTCTTT
TRBV7-9	TRBJ2-4	NA	NA	CASSSGGGFENIQYF	TGTGCCAGCAGCTCCGGTGGGGGCTTCGAAAACATTCAGTACTTC